This is a list of T cell receptor beta chains from one sample in a study of blood T cells in healthy people across ages. TCRdb recomputed calls from the 5' RACE reads with MiXCR, one row per CDR3 protein. The table lists around 1,000,000 distinct CDR3 sequences, less than 25% of them singletons. This sample also belongs to another study, concerning T cells of mothers and their children.

The source material was blood. The receptors here all came from a girl aged 2-10 years in good health. CDR3s include the opening cysteine and the closing phenylalanine or tryptophan. D genes are given only for firm matches. Not all rows give a size; the values are once, few, many and, for expanded clones, a class.

J,D,V,size,CDR3,DNA
TRBJ2-1,TRBD2,TRBV13,few,CASSLEVAGGPTAPAEQFF,TGTGCCAGCAGCTTAGAGGTAGCGGGGGGGCCCACGGCTCCTGCTGAGCAGTTCTTC
TRBJ2-3,NA,TRBV5-1,NA,CASSLQAIPDTQYF,TGCGCCAGCAGCTTACAGGCCATACCAGATACGCAGTATTTT
TRBJ2-1,TRBD2,TRBV29-1,NA,CSDRKTSGDEQFF,TGCAGCGATCGAAAAACTAGCGGAGATGAGCAGTTCTTC
TRBJ2-1,NA,TRBV11-2,few,CASSLEMTDEQFF,TGTGCCAGCAGCTTAGAAATGACTGATGAGCAGTTCTTC
TRBJ1-2,TRBD1,TRBV7-2,once,CASSYRDRVGGCTF,TGTGCCAGCAGCTACAGGGACAGGGTAGGAGGCTGCACCTTC
TRBJ2-3,NA,TRBV21-1,NA,CASSNSFGQGSTDTQYF,NA
TRBJ2-1,NA,TRBV29-1,few,CSVGGGDEQFF,TGCAGCGTTGGGGGGGGCGATGAGCAGTTCTTC
TRBJ2-1,TRBD2,TRBV20-1,NA,CSARDLVFGSGRINEQFF,TGCAGTGCTAGAGATCTCGTGTTTGGAAGCGGGAGGATCAATGAGCAGTTCTTC
TRBJ2-5,NA,TRBV9,many,CASSVGPLETQYF,TGTGCCAGCAGCGTGGGACCTCTAGAGACCCAGTACTTC
TRBJ2-7,TRBD1,TRBV20-1,NA,CSARQRTGNYEQYF,TGCAGTGCTCGACAGAGGACAGGGAACTACGAGCAGTACTTC
TRBJ1-4,NA,TRBV7-6,NA,CASSPGRKATNEKLFF,TGTGCCAGCAGCCCGGGACGGAAGGCAACTAATGAAAAACTGTTTTTT
TRBJ1-4,TRBD1,TRBV24-1,NA,CATSDGTVVGEKLFF,TGTGCCACCAGTGACGGGACAGTTGTCGGTGAAAAACTGTTTTTT
TRBJ2-1,TRBD1,TRBV11-2,few,CASSLARGWEQFF,TGTGCCAGCAGCTTAGCCAGGGGGTGGGAGCAGTTCTTC
TRBJ2-2,NA,TRBV29-1,NA,CSVELGERPGELFF,TGCAGCGTGGAATTGGGGGAACGGCCCGGGGAGCTGTTTTTT
TRBJ2-7,TRBD2,TRBV27,few,CASSPTGTSIHEQYF,TGTGCCAGCAGCCCAACCGGGACTAGCATCCACGAGCAGTACTTC
TRBJ2-2,TRBD2,TRBV6-1,NA,CASSEARAGGRPGELFF,TGTGCCAGCAGTGAAGCGAGGGCGGGAGGCCGTCCCGGGGAGCTGTTTTTT
TRBJ1-2,NA,TRBV7-9,few,CASSGPDDRGGGYTF,TGTGCCAGCAGCGGACCAGATGATCGGGGGGGCGGCTACACCTTC
TRBJ1-2,TRBD1,TRBV20-1,once,CSAGDRGRPYGYTF,TGCAGTGCTGGGGACAGGGGACGCCCTTATGGCTACACCTTC
TRBJ2-2,NA,TRBV12-3/TRBV12-4,few,CASSSSLRGNTGELFF,TGTGCCAGCAGTTCTAGCCTCAGGGGAAACACCGGGGAGCTGTTTTTT
TRBJ1-1,NA,TRBV7-9,NA,CASSQKGKNTEAFF,TGTGCCAGCAGTCAAAAGGGCAAGAACACTGAAGCTTTCTTT
TRBJ1-1,NA,TRBV19,NA,CASSMGQGTEAFF,TGTGCCAGTAGTATGGGGCAGGGGACTGAAGCTTTCTTT
TRBJ2-5,TRBD1,TRBV9,NA,CASSADRAFLQETQYF,TGTGCCAGCAGCGCGGACAGGGCCTTCCTTCAAGAGACCCAGTACTTC
TRBJ2-5,NA,TRBV24-1,few,CATSAMGEGEETQYF,TGTGCCACCAGTGCAATGGGCGAGGGAGAAGAGACCCAGTACTTC
TRBJ2-3,TRBD2,TRBV6-5,NA,CASSYSGFPTDTQYF,TGTGCCAGCAGTTATAGCGGGTTCCCCACAGATACGCAGTATTTT
TRBJ1-2,TRBD1,TRBV4-2,once,CAGSQDQDRGYGYTF,TGTGCCGGCAGCCAAGATCAGGACAGGGGCTATGGCTACACCTTC
TRBJ2-3,NA,TRBV7-9,NA,CASSREWTEDTDTQYF,TGTGCCAGCAGCAGGGAGTGGACAGAAGACACAGATACGCAGTATTTT
TRBJ2-2,TRBD2,TRBV7-7,NA,CASSLGLAGEDGELFF,TGTGCTAGCAGCTTGGGTCTAGCGGGAGAGGACGGGGAGCTGTTTTTT
TRBJ2-7,TRBD2,TRBV7-2,NA,CASSFTSGASGEQYF,TGTGCCAGCAGTTTTACTAGCGGGGCGTCAGGGGAGCAGTACTTC
TRBJ2-5,TRBD1,TRBV20-1,NA,CSANPPGQGVQETQYF,TGCAGTGCCAATCCTCCGGGACAGGGGGTTCAAGAGACCCAGTACTTC
TRBJ2-1,NA,TRBV9,many,CASSDGNEQFF,TGTGCCAGCAGCGACGGGAATGAGCAGTTCTTC
TRBJ2-2,NA,TRBV9,once,CASSVEGGGNTGGLFF,TGTGCCAGCAGCGTAGAGGGAGGGGGCAACACCGGGGGGCTGTTTTTT
TRBJ1-1,NA,TRBV7-6,NA,CASSLGVGGPPQDTEAFF,TGTGCCAGCAGCCTAGGGGTGGGGGGCCCGCCCCAGGACACTGAAGCTTTCTTT
TRBJ2-3,NA,TRBV15,NA,CATSRPFGSTDTQYF,TGTGCCACCAGCAGACCCTTCGGGAGTACAGATACGCAGTATTTT
TRBJ2-5,TRBD2,TRBV6-1,few,CASSLPGTSALFYQETQYF,TGTGCCAGCAGCCTTCCCGGGACTAGCGCTCTTTTCTACCAAGAGACCCAGTACTTC
TRBJ2-5,NA,TRBV29-1,NA,CSVASRAAETQYF,TGCAGCGTCGCCTCGAGAGCCGCCGAGACCCAGTACTTC
TRBJ1-1,TRBD1,TRBV5-1,NA,CASSPAFGTGDGMNTEAFF,TGCGCCAGCAGCCCAGCCTTTGGGACAGGGGATGGAATGAACACTGAAGCTTTCTTT
TRBJ2-7,NA,TRBV9,few,CASSVEGTEQYF,TGTGCCAGCAGCGTCGAAGGGACCGAGCAGTACTTC
TRBJ1-5,NA,TRBV21-1,NA,CASSKACYGTGYSNQPQHF,TGTGCCAGCAGCAAGGCATGTTACGGGACAGGGTATAGCAATCAGCCCCAGCATTTT
TRBJ2-5,TRBD1,TRBV7-8,many,CASSPDRDQEETQYF,TGTGCCAGCAGCCCAGACAGGGATCAAGAAGAGACCCAGTACTTC
TRBJ1-1,TRBD1,TRBV5-1,few,CASSVGQGGWEAFF,TGCGCCAGCAGCGTGGGACAGGGAGGATGGGAAGCTTTCTTT
TRBJ2-7,TRBD2,TRBV4-2,NA,CASSQVALGGGKNEQYF,TGTGCCAGCAGCCAAGTGGCGTTGGGGGGGGGAAAGAACGAGCAGTACTTC
TRBJ2-2,NA,TRBV28,few,CASRIPTGNTGELFF,TGTGCCAGCAGGATCCCAACAGGGAACACCGGGGAGCTGTTTTTT
TRBJ2-7,TRBD1,TRBV20-1,few,CSAYATGQGGYEQYF,TGCAGTGCTTATGCTACGGGACAGGGGGGCTACGAGCAGTACTTC
TRBJ1-2,NA,TRBV29-1,few,CSAVPEAGPSAGGYTF,TGCAGCGCCGTTCCTGAAGCGGGACCTTCAGCGGGTGGCTACACCTTC
TRBJ2-1,TRBD2,TRBV20-1,NA,CSARGQGPPGTSGSYNEQFF,TGCAGTGCTAGAGGCCAGGGGCCCCCCGGGACTAGCGGGAGTTACAATGAGCAGTTCTTC
TRBJ2-1,TRBD1,TRBV10-3,NA,CAISARQGEVYNEQFF,TGTGCCATCAGTGCACGACAGGGAGAGGTTTACAATGAGCAGTTCTTC
TRBJ1-4,TRBD1,TRBV7-8,few,CASSSPTGYYEKLFF,TGTGCCAGCAGCAGTCCGACAGGGTATTATGAAAAACTGTTTTTT
TRBJ1-2,NA,TRBV20-1,NA,CSARGDPYGYTF,TGCAGTGCTAGAGGGGACCCCTATGGCTACACCTTC
TRBJ2-2,TRBD1,TRBV28,NA,CASATGGKNTGELFF,TGTGCCAGCGCCACAGGGGGGAAAAACACCGGGGAGCTGTTTTTT
TRBJ1-2,NA,TRBV13,NA,CASSLGEDGPKVNYGYTF,TGTGCCAGCAGCTTAGGGGAGGATGGCCCAAAGGTTAACTATGGCTACACCTTC
TRBJ2-1,TRBD1,TRBV4-2,NA,CASRGDRTLFYNEQFF,TGTGCCAGCAGGGGGGACAGAACCCTATTTTACAATGAGCAGTTCTTC